A selection of T cell receptor beta chains follows, all from one sample in a study of T cell repertoires in cytomegalovirus infection. TCRdb itself ran the reads through MiXCR, one entry per CDR3 protein. The sample consists of roughly 350,000 distinct CDR3 sequences, about 32% of them appearing once. No antigen has been identified for these receptors. Specimen: cultured PBMCs, collected from culture after CMV antigen stimulation. These receptors originate from a human donor in good health (CMV status not recorded). Some clones in this sample may be carry-over from other donors' samples. CDR3s include the opening cysteine and the closing phenylalanine or tryptophan. D genes are given only for firm matches. Size tells how often a clone was seen (once, few, many) or the class of an expanded clone, and some rows leave it out.

>TRBJ1-1|12|TRBV12-3/TRBV12-4|-|-
TGTGCCAGCAGTTTTTCCGACGTGAAAGCTTTCTTT
CASSFSDVKAFF
>TRBJ1-4|16|TRBV12-3/TRBV12-4|many|TRBD1
TGTGCCAGCAGCGACAGAGACAGGGGGCCCCTACTAAAACTGTTTTTT
CASSDRDRGPLLKLFF
>TRBJ2-1|20|TRBV7-2|few|TRBD2
TGTGCCAGCAGCCCCCGGACTAGCGGGAGGGGTACAGTGTCCTACAATGAGCAGTTCTTC
CASSPRTSGRGTVSYNEQFF
>TRBJ2-1|15|TRBV19|-|TRBD1
TGTGCCAGTAGTATAAGGACAGGGCATTACAATGAGCAGTTCTTC
CASSIRTGHYNEQFF
>TRBJ1-1|13|TRBV30|-|-
TGTGCCTGGAGTGCCGGTGGGACCACTGAAGCTTTCTTT
CAWSAGGTTEAFF
>TRBJ2-1|14|TRBV11-3|-|TRBD2
TGTGCCAGCAGCTTAGCGGGAGGGCCGGATGAGCAGTTCTTC
CASSLAGGPDEQFF
>TRBJ1-4|14|TRBV12-3/TRBV12-4|-|-
TGTGCCAGCAGCCGACAGTCAACTAATGAAAAACTGTTTTTT
CASSRQSTNEKLFF
>TRBJ2-1|16|TRBV7-9|-|TRBD1
TGTGCCAGCAGCTTAGGTCCCGGGACAGCTTTCAATGAGCAGTTCTTC
CASSLGPGTAFNEQFF
>TRBJ2-3|17|TRBV4-3|-|TRBD2
TGCGCCAGCAGCCAAGATCCGGCGGGAGGGAGCACAGATACGCAGTATTTT
CASSQDPAGGSTDTQYF
>TRBJ2-5|12|TRBV7-2|few|-
TGTGCCAGCAGCCCATCCGTGGAGACCCAGTACTTC
CASSPSVETQYF
>TRBJ2-4|15|TRBV6-1|few|-
TGTGCCAGCAGTGAAGGGGGCCTGGCCAAAAACATTCAGTACTTC
CASSEGGLAKNIQYF
>TRBJ2-1|14|TRBV6-1|few|-
TGTGCCAGCAGTTACGTGGGAGCTTACAATGAGCAGTTCTTC
CASSYVGAYNEQFF
>TRBJ2-5|16|TRBV7-8|-|-
TGTGCCAGCAGCCCCGGGAAAGCGGGACACCAAGAGATCCAGTACTTC
CASSPGKAGHQEIQYF
>TRBJ2-3|16|TRBV27|few|-
TGTGCCAGCCCCGGGGCGCTTTTCACTAGCACAGATACGCAGTATTTT
CASPGALFTSTDTQYF
>TRBJ2-7|14|TRBV6-1|-|-
TGTGCCAGCTGTCGGACCGATAGCTCCTACGAGCAGTACTTC
CASCRTDSSYEQYF
>TRBJ2-5|14|TRBV5-3|-|TRBD2
TGTGCCAGCAGCCAACGACTAGCCCAAGAGACCCAGTACTTC
CASSQRLAQETQYF
>TRBJ2-2|14|TRBV12-3/TRBV12-4|few|-
TGTGCCAGCAACGGACAGTTAAACACCGGGGAGCTGTTTTTT
CASNGQLNTGELFF
>TRBJ1-1|13|TRBV19|many|-
TGTGCCAGTAGTATTAGCTGGGACACTGAAGCTTTCTTT
CASSISWDTEAFF
>TRBJ1-5|13|TRBV19|-|-
TGTGCCAGTAGTATAGAGGGGAATCAGCCCCAGCATTTT
CASSIEGNQPQHF
>TRBJ1-5|14|TRBV7-2|few|TRBD1
TGTGCCAGCAGCCAGGGGGAGGAGTCTCAGCCCCAGCATTTT
CASSQGEESQPQHF
>TRBJ1-4|14|TRBV3-1|-|-
TGTGCCAGCAGCCTTCGCCTCGGGGGTGAAAAACTGTTTTTT
CASSLRLGGEKLFF
>TRBJ1-6|13|TRBV9|-|-
TGTGCCAGCAGCGTCGCCTATAATTCACCCCTCCACTTT
CASSVAYNSPLHF
>TRBJ1-2|13|TRBV19|-|-
TGTGCCAGTACTGACAGCCTCGCCTATGGCTACACCTTC
CASTDSLAYGYTF
>TRBJ2-5|13|TRBV4-1|-|-
TGCGCCAGCAGCCAAGGGCTGCTAGAGACCCAGTACTTC
CASSQGLLETQYF
>TRBJ2-3|13|TRBV19|-|-
TGTGCCAGTAGTATAACCCGAGAAGATACGCAGTATTTT
CASSITREDTQYF
>TRBJ2-7|11|TRBV27|-|-
TGTGCCAGCAGTTTAGGTTTTAAGCAGTACTTC
CASSLGFKQYF
>TRBJ1-4|13|TRBV12-3/TRBV12-4|-|-
TGTGCCAGCAGCCCGGGACGGGGTGAAAAACTGTTTTTT
CASSPGRGEKLFF
>TRBJ1-1|14|TRBV7-2|-|-
TGTGCCAGCACCCCTAAAGCGGGGAACACTGAAGCTTTCTTT
CASTPKAGNTEAFF
>TRBJ2-3|13|TRBV6-6|many|TRBD2
TGTGCCAGCAGTTACCGGGGGGAGGATACGCAGTATTTT
CASSYRGEDTQYF
>TRBJ2-2|14|TRBV19|-|-
TGTGCCAGTAGTATCAGGGGAGGCACCGGGGAGCTGTTTTTT
CASSIRGGTGELFF
>TRBJ2-1|15|TRBV7-9|few|TRBD2
TGTGCCAGCAGCTTGACTAGCGGGAGGGGTAATGAGCAGTTCTTC
CASSLTSGRGNEQFF
>TRBJ2-3|14|TRBV6-2/TRBV6-3|many|-
TGTGCCAGCAGTTACTCGACTAGCACAGATACGCAGTATTTT
CASSYSTSTDTQYF
>TRBJ2-3|14|TRBV20-1|-|TRBD2
TGCAGTGCTGCGACTAGCGGGAGCACAGATACGCAGTATTTT
CSAATSGSTDTQYF
>TRBJ1-1|15|TRBV7-9|-|-
TGTGCCAGCAGCCCGGGGGGACACATGAACACTGAAGCTTTCTTT
CASSPGGHMNTEAFF
>TRBJ1-5|14|TRBV6-6|-|-
TGTGCCAGCAGGTATACAGGGAGCAATCAGCCCCAGCATTTT
CASRYTGSNQPQHF
>TRBJ2-4|17|TRBV12-3/TRBV12-4|-|TRBD2
TGTGCCAGCAGTACGACTAGCGGGAGGGCGGGCAAAAACATTCAGTACTTC
CASSTTSGRAGKNIQYF
>TRBJ2-4|19|TRBV7-9|-|TRBD1
TGTGCCAGCAGCCAATGGACAGGGGCCACTCTCCCAGCCAAAAACATTCAGTACTTC
CASSQWTGATLPAKNIQYF
>TRBJ2-2|15|TRBV19|once|-
TGTGCCAGTAGTTTGGTTGAGCTTTCCACCGGGGAGCTGTTTTTT
CASSLVELSTGELFF
>TRBJ2-1|15|TRBV5-4|-|TRBD1
TGTGCCAGCAGGATAACAGGGGGCAGATACAATGAGCAGTTCTTC
CASRITGGRYNEQFF
>TRBJ2-3|14|TRBV7-4|few|-
TGTGCCAGCAGCTTACCGAAGTCCCACTATACGCAGTATTTT
CASSLPKSHYTQYF
>TRBJ2-4|14|TRBV7-2|many|-
TGTGCCAGCAGCCGGGGACAATCCAAAAACATTCAGTACTTC
CASSRGQSKNIQYF
>TRBJ2-1|13|TRBV20-1|few|TRBD2
TGCAGTGCTAGACCTCCGGGAGGGAATGAGCAGTTCTTC
CSARPPGGNEQFF
>TRBJ1-5|15|TRBV7-2|-|-
TGTGCCAGCAGCCCCGTCGGTATTAGCAATCAGCCCCAGCATTTT
CASSPVGISNQPQHF
>TRBJ2-5|12|TRBV29-1|few|TRBD1
TGCAGCGTTGTAGGCAGGGGGGAGACCCAGTACTTC
CSVVGRGETQYF
>TRBJ2-7|15|TRBV12-3/TRBV12-4|-|TRBD1
TGTGCCAGCAGCCCCGACAGGGGGCAACTCTACGAGCAGTACTTC
CASSPDRGQLYEQYF
>TRBJ2-5|13|TRBV15|-|-
TGTGCCACCAGCAGAGTTCTATTCGAGACCCAGTACTTC
CATSRVLFETQYF
>TRBJ2-3|14|TRBV11-2|-|-
TGTGCCAGCAGCTCCCAGGGGGGAGCAGATACGCAGTATTTT
CASSSQGGADTQYF
>TRBJ2-1|16|TRBV4-3|-|TRBD2
TGCGCCAGCAGCCAGGTCGGACTAGCGGGAAACAATGAGCAGTTCTTC
CASSQVGLAGNNEQFF